This record concerns one T cell receptor (beta chain) sequence. No cognate antigen has been identified for it. The input lacks base qualities; no much larger clone sits a single base away. From cysteine to phenylalanine, the CDR3 is 16 amino acids long. Only the CDR3 DNA is retained, 48 bases long and in frame from the first base. The germline V and J ends show losses of 3 bases and 2 bases respectively, and no gene match explains 10 bases of the junction. The germline V gene sets CDR1 to MDHEN and CDR2 to SYDVKM. This sample is drawn from a study of identifying expanded T cells in peripheral blood (dated by TCRdb to the late 2010s). The study in broad terms: Technical replicates were generated by sequencing separate aliquots of the same genomic DNA pool, and four replicates were compared pairwise. Broader findings and caveats from the paper: The beta-binomial model significantly reduced the number of clones called differentially abundant and the false-positive rate across all healthy-donor time intervals. The authors expected that biological variance in healthy repertoires might rise further over much longer intervals, such as months to years. Variance in clone template counts between roughly two-week samples significantly increased with total template count across all healthy donors. The binomial model flagged about 1.2 differentially abundant clones between technical replicates, compared with 15 to 17 over around two weeks and 19 over around four weeks.

TCRbeta CDR3 regions were profiled with the immunoSEQ Assay using bias-controlled multiplex PCR amplification of genomic DNA. The authors processed their data as follows. To quantify the absolute abundance of each unique TCRbeta CDR3 region, the sequences were collapsed and filtered. Differential abundance was assessed using a binomial (Fisher-equivalent) model and a beta-binomial model in which time-dependent variance fitted from healthy donors was added. Clones with fewer than 5 combined templates were removed, and differential abundance was called for clones with a Benjamini-Hochberg FDR below 0.01. Using the form v = (b*log(k)+a)^2, the beta-binomial variance was modeled as a function of the total template count across the two samples. TCRdb retrieved this table from immuneACCESS and kept in-frame rearrangements only. Not all clones are present; in checked studies, unresolved V genes account for under half, and no reason is known for the remainder. V and J calls and clone size are as listed in that table; D and trimming were resolved from the DNA. This sample has about 81,000 clones in its table, and around 83% of those were observed once. The ten most abundant clones make up around 19% of the sample.

During the collection period, no infections or other immune events were recorded for the healthy donors. Healthy-donor blood repertoires served as a training cohort to calibrate time-dependent variance in a beta-binomial model of T-cell clone differential abundance. The training cohort comprised roughly 10 healthy donors, 3 female and 7 male. Donor ages ranged from about 29 to 70 years, with an average of roughly 47 years. Obtained from a commercial supplier, whole blood was collected from each healthy donor at three time points set around 14 days apart. Genomic DNA was extracted from unsorted whole blood for immunosequencing.

The receptor's source is a person between 18 and 75 years old in good health. Sequencing input: blood. Here the chain combines TRBV28 and TRBJ2-7; the central 7 bases match TRBD2. The DNA reads TGTGCCAGCAGTTTGGGTTGGGGACTAAAGGCCTACGAGCAGTACTTC. Translated, this gives CASSLGWGLKAYEQYF.